Shown below are 28 T cell receptor beta chains from a single sample sequenced in a study of blood T cell repertoires in COVID-19 (dated by TCRdb to 2020 to 2021). Library preparation used the immunoSEQ multiplex PCR assay. The table was pulled from immuneACCESS by TCRdb, which kept in-frame rearrangements only. Such tables lose some clones; where checked, under half of the loss comes from unresolved V genes, and the rest has no known cause. Present in this sample are 78,000 or so clones, around 90% of which were seen just once. Approximately 6.4% of the sample rests with the top ten. The source material was peripheral blood. All receptors come from a woman in her fifties or sixties with acute or convalescent COVID-19.

This chain uses TRBV7-9 with TRBJ1-3, with 9 bases fitting TRBD1. Germline assignment: CDR1 SEHNR and CDR2 FQNEAQ (reference sequence). V gave up 3 bases and J gave up 4 bases; unmatched junction bases: 7. This CDR3 has 16 residues. DNA of the CDR3: TGTGCCAGCAGCTTCCCGGGACAGGGAGGCGGAAACACCATATATTTT. This encodes CASSFPGQGGGNTIYF.

This chain joins TRBV5-6 and TRBJ2-1; TRBD2 aligns across 7 bases. CDR3 length equals 15 residues. V was pared by 0 bases and J by 8 bases, with 8 bases of the junction left unmatched. The germline CDR1 and CDR2 sequences are SGHDT and YYEEEE. The CDR3 nucleotides are TGTGCCAGCAGCTTGGCCGGGGGGTGGCGGGATGAGCAGTTCTTC. Translating gives CASSLAGGWRDEQFF.

The chain has TRBV19 and TRBJ1-5, with a possible D match to TRBD1 (5 bases). This CDR3 spans 17 amino acids. V lost 5 bases, J lost 3 bases, and 20 bases lay in between. Germline CDR1 and CDR2: LNHDA and SQIVND (reference sequence). The CDR3 loop is CASSQRSSGGYNQPQHF. The CDR3 DNA sequence: TGTGCCAGTAGTCAAAGGTCCTCGGGGGGATACAATCAGCCCCAGCATTTT.

The genes are TRBV7-3 and TRBJ2-1, with TRBD2 identical over 9 bases. CDR1 is SGHTA and CDR2 is FQGTGA in the germline V gene. Trimming took 2 bases from V and 1 from J; bases not matched to a gene: 3. The CDR3 sequence is 16 residues long. CDR3 coding DNA: TGTGCCAGCAGCTTAGCGGGGGGGTATTCCTACAATGAGCAGTTCTTC. Translation: CASSLAGGYSYNEQFF.

The chain is built from TRBV11-3 and TRBJ2-1, with 9 bases fitting TRBD2. Germline CDR1 and CDR2: SGHNT and YENEEA. CDR3 size: 14 residues. The ends lost 2 bases at V and 6 bases at J; junction bases unmatched: 2. CDR3 nucleotides: TGTGCCAGCAGCTTAACTAGCGGGTTCAATGAGCAGTTCTTC. Translation: CASSLTSGFNEQFF. The variable domain in full, completed from reference TRBV11-3 and TRBJ2-1, reads EAGVVQSPRYKIIEKKQPVAFWCNPISGHNTLYWYLQNLGQGPELLIRYENEEAVDDSQLPKDRFSAERLKGVDSTLKIQPAELGDSAVYLCASSLTSGFNEQFFGPGTRLTVL.

This clone was counted between two and nine times. Additional DNA sequences in this sample encode the identical CDR3. V gene TRBV19 combines with J gene TRBJ2-7; possibly TRBD2 for D (6 bases). Germline CDR1 reads LNHDA; CDR2 reads SQIVND (reference sequence). Trimming removed 3 bases from V and 4 bases from J, with 13 bases in between. The CDR3 loop spans 14 amino acids. CDR3 nucleotides: TGTGCCAGTAGTATTGGCTCCGGAGGGTACGAGCAGTACTTC. Encoded protein: CASSIGSGGYEQYF.

The rearrangement links TRBV10-1 to TRBJ2-7; 8 bases line up with TRBD1. V lost 3 bases, J lost 4 bases, and 8 bases stayed unmatched. This CDR3 has 15 amino acids. In germline, CDR1 is WNHNN, CDR2 SYGVQD (reference sequence). The CDR3 DNA is TGCGCCAGCAGTGATCCCAGGACAGGGAATTACGAGCAGTACTTC. Its translation is CASSDPRTGNYEQYF.

V and J are TRBV25-1 and TRBJ1-1; no firm D call. The V and J ends lost 8 bases and 8 bases respectively, with 12 bases between them. There are 11 residues in the CDR3. CDR1 MGHDK and CDR2 SYGVNS come from the germline V gene. The CDR3 DNA reads as TGTGCCAGCTGCTACAGCGGCGAAGCTTTCTTT. Amino acid sequence: CASCYSGEAFF.

This clone was found a few times. This sequence joins TRBV5-1 and TRBJ2-7; TRBD2 matches at 8 bases. With 7 bases clipped from V and 3 bases from J, the junction kept 15 bases outside the gene matches. Germline V gene data show CDR1 as SGHRS and CDR2 as YFSETQ. This CDR3 comprises 16 residues. CDR3 in DNA: TGCGCCAGCCGTTTAGCGGGGTCGGGGGGCGTCTACGAGCAGTACTTC. Amino acid sequence: CASRLAGSGGVYEQYF.

This chain links TRBV28 with TRBJ1-3; 7 nucleotides agree with TRBD1. Germline V lookup: CDR1 MDHEN, CDR2 SYDVKM. This CDR3 region has 15 residues. V was pared by 5 bases and J by 4 bases, with 8 bases of the junction left unmatched. CDR3 in amino acids: CASSLVGQKGNTIYF. The CDR3, as DNA: TGTGCCAGCAGTCTCGTGGGACAGAAAGGAAACACCATATATTTT.

In nucleotides, the CDR3 is TGTGCCAGCAGCGTTCACAGTGGGACTGAAGCTTTCTTT. It is translated as CASSVHSGTEAFF. The chain links TRBV7-9 to TRBJ1-1; D gene ambiguous. There are 13 residues in the CDR3. The V and J ends lost 5 bases and 5 bases respectively, with 12 bases between them. CDR1 is SEHNR, CDR2 FQNEAQ, per germline (reference sequence).

The rearrangement links TRBV19 to TRBJ1-1; 7 nucleotides align to TRBD1. Germline V CDR1 and CDR2: LNHDA, SQIVND (reference sequence). With 4 bases clipped from V and 6 bases from J, the junction kept 8 bases outside the gene matches. This CDR3 spans 14 amino acids. The CDR3 DNA reads TGTGCCAGTAGTAACGACAGGGATAGGCCTGAAGCTTTCTTT. This sequence encodes CASSNDRDRPEAFF.

The chain uses TRBV5-4 and TRBJ1-1; possibly TRBD1 for D (6 bases). Deletions cut 3 bases from V and 11 bases from J, with 14 bases between. CDR1 is SGHNT and CDR2 is YYREEE in the germline V gene (reference sequence). The CDR3 runs 12 residues. The CDR3 sequence is CASSWDNGMAFF. The CDR3 DNA sequence: TGTGCCAGCAGCTGGGACAATGGAATGGCTTTCTTT. Full variable domain (missing parts from reference TRBV5-4 and TRBJ1-1): ETGVTQSPTHLIKTRGQQVTLRCSSQSGHNTVSWYQQALGQGPQFIFQYYREEENGRGNFPPRFSGLQFPNYSSELNVNALELDDSALYLCASSWDNGMAFFGQGTRLTVV.

The chain employs TRBV5-8 and TRBJ2-5, with 8 bases that match TRBD2. This CDR3 has 15 residues. V dropped 2 bases and J dropped 4; count of bases not matched to a gene: 7. CDR1 SGHTS and CDR2 YDEGEE come from the germline V gene. CDR3 DNA sequence: TGTGCCAGCAGCTTAGGGACTAGTGAGAGAGAGACCCAGTACTTC. Protein sequence: CASSLGTSERETQYF.

Of note for this clone: The same CDR3 can be traced to other DNA sequences in this sample. The genes are TRBV6-5 and TRBJ1-1; the D is unclear. The CDR3 extends over 13 amino acids. In germline, CDR1 is MNHEY, CDR2 SVGAGI. Trimming took off 3 bases at V and 0 bases at J, with 5 bases between the two ends. The CDR3 DNA is TGTGCCAGCAGTTATTCTCTGAACACTGAAGCTTTCTTT. Translation gives CASSYSLNTEAFF.

The chain employs TRBV7-3 and TRBJ2-7; 10 bases agree with TRBD1. CDR1 and CDR2 (germline): SGHTA, FQGTGA. Trimming at V came to 4 bases and at J to 6 bases, leaving 6 bases not matched to a gene. CDR3 size: 14 residues. The CDR3 sequence: CASSSGTGAREQYF. The CDR3 DNA reads as TGTGCCAGCAGCTCCGGGACAGGGGCTCGCGAGCAGTACTTC.

The chain links TRBV7-6 to TRBJ2-2, with no clear D. The CDR3 contains 13 residues. Germline values: CDR1 SGHVS, CDR2 FNYEAQ. V was shortened by 5 bases and J by 8 bases, with 12 bases between the two germline ends. This chain's CDR3 is CASSPSRLGELFF. CDR3 sequence (DNA): TGTGCCAGCAGCCCCTCTAGATTGGGGGAGCTGTTTTTT.

This chain uses TRBV4-3 with TRBJ1-4; no clear D gene. The CDR3 contains 20 residues. Germline lookup yields CDR1 LGHNA and CDR2 YSLEER. The V and J ends lost 7 bases and 0 bases respectively, with 27 bases between them. The CDR3 protein is CASKTTPWPKRRPTNEKLFF. CDR3 coding DNA: TGCGCCAGCAAGACCACACCGTGGCCGAAAAGGAGGCCAACTAATGAAAAACTGTTTTTT.

This chain links TRBV24-1 with TRBJ2-1, with 9 positions matching TRBD1. The V gene's germline CDR1 is KGHDR and CDR2 SFDVKD. This CDR3 has 19 residues. Losses at the gene ends were 4 bases for V and 1 base for J; bases not matched to a gene: 13. The CDR3 sequence is CATSEGGAGTGKSYNEQFF. The CDR3 bases are TGTGCCACCAGTGAGGGGGGAGCCGGGACAGGGAAATCCTACAATGAGCAGTTCTTC.

This sequence joins TRBV4-1 and TRBJ2-2; 10 positions match TRBD1. From germline, CDR1 is MGHRA and CDR2 YSYEKL. The CDR3 totals 16 residues. Trimming at V came to 1 base and at J to 10 bases, leaving 9 bases not matched to a gene. The CDR3: CASSQGTGGWEEELFF. The CDR3, as DNA: TGCGCCAGCAGCCAAGGGACAGGGGGGTGGGAGGAGGAGCTGTTTTTT.

The CDR3 region has the DNA TGTGCCAGCAGCAAAGCCCCGAGACAGGGGACACCAGAGACCCAGTACTTC. It specifies CASSKAPRQGTPETQYF. The rearrangement uses TRBV21-1 and TRBJ2-5; the tabulated D call, TRBD1, remains unverified against the DNA. TRBV21-1 is noted as a pseudogene. This CDR3 spans 17 amino acids.

A single count supports this clone. The V call is TRBV19, the J call TRBJ1-5, with D hard to call. This CDR3 has 15 amino acids. The germline V gene encodes CDR1 LNHDA and CDR2 SQIVND (reference sequence). V dropped 3 bases and J dropped 0 bases, with 9 bases sitting between them. CDR3 region: CASSMSGNSNQPQHF. CDR3 nucleotides: TGTGCCAGTAGTATGTCGGGAAATAGCAATCAGCCCCAGCATTTT. Full variable domain (remainder filled in from reference TRBV19 and TRBJ1-5): DGGITQSPKYLFRKEGQNVTLSCEQNLNHDAMYWYRQDPGQGLRLIYYSQIVNDFQKGDIAEGYSVSREKKESFPLTVTSAQKNPTAFYLCASSMSGNSNQPQHFGDGTRLSIL.

This CDR3 is CASSPELLTTGVGYTF. The CDR3 region has the DNA TGTGCCAGCAGCCCCGAATTGTTAACGACTGGCGTTGGCTACACCTTC. V gene TRBV7-9 combines with J gene TRBJ1-2; no definite D call. V lost 5 bases and J 7 bases, leaving 23 bases between the germline ends. Germline V gene lookup returns CDR1 SEHNR and CDR2 FQNEAQ (reference sequence). The CDR3 sequence is 16 residues long.

The chain couples TRBV21-1 to TRBJ2-7; whether TRBD1, the table's D call, matches the DNA was not checked. TRBV21-1 is described as a pseudogene. The CDR3 covers 11 residues. This chain's CDR3 is CASLTPRGPYF. CDR3 coding DNA: TGTGCCAGCTTGACCCCCAGGGGGCCGTACTTC.

The CDR3 loop reads CASSFARGPLYEQYF. The CDR3 bases are TGTGCCAGCAGTTTTGCCAGGGGGCCCCTTTACGAGCAGTACTTC. This chain links TRBV27 with TRBJ2-7; 8 nucleotides line up with TRBD1. Germline V gives CDR1 MNHEY, CDR2 SMNVEV (reference sequence). Trimming at V came to 3 bases and at J to 4 bases, leaving 8 bases not matched to a gene. The CDR3 runs to 15 residues.

The chain employs TRBV5-1 and TRBJ1-2; 9 nucleotides agree with TRBD1. From germline, CDR1 is SGHRS and CDR2 YFSETQ. V shed 4 bases, J shed 6 bases, and the junction held 13 bases outside the gene matches. This CDR3 is built from 16 residues. The CDR3 sequence is CASSPPGQGLFNGYTF. CDR3 sequence (DNA): TGCGCCAGCAGCCCTCCGGGACAGGGTCTTTTCAATGGCTACACCTTC.

A single count supports this clone. The V gene is TRBV11-3, the J gene TRBJ2-1; 7 bases are shared with TRBD2. Per the germline V gene, CDR1 is SGHNT and CDR2 is YENEEA. V dropped 1 base and J dropped 7; count of bases not matched to a gene: 7. The CDR3 runs 15 residues. Here the CDR3 DNA reads TGTGCCAGCAGCTTAGGGCGGCGGGGGTCTAATGAGCAGTTCTTC. Protein: CASSLGRRGSNEQFF.

The chain employs TRBV18 and TRBJ1-2; D is uncertain. Trimming stripped 2 bases from V and 2 bases from J, with 6 bases between. Germline CDR1 and CDR2: KGHSH and LQKENI. The CDR3 consists of 13 residues. The CDR3 loop reads CASSPARNYGYTF. CDR3 DNA: TGTGCCAGCTCACCAGCCCGGAACTATGGCTACACCTTC.